The 25 T cell receptor beta chains below were found in one sample sequenced in a study of T cells in Graves' hyperthyroidism and ophthalmopathy. RNA transcripts served as the template for amplifying TCR beta CDR3 regions. When the TCR CDR3 underwent first-round RT-PCR, the HTBI primer set was used. TCRdb used MiXCR to reprocess the multiplex PCR reads, holding one entry per CDR3 protein. The sample lists a few hundred thousand distinct CDR3 sequences, more than 45% occurring once. The sequencing sample was made of peripheral blood or thyroid tissue (not recorded which). Source of these receptors: a woman in her late teens or twenties with Graves' hyperthyroidism.

This clonotype was detected ten times or more. The chain uses TRBV20-1 and TRBJ2-7, with 7 positions matching TRBD2. Germline-derived CDR1 and CDR2 are DFQATT and SNEGSKA (reference sequence). The CDR3 contains 12 residues. V lost 3 bases and J lost 7; bases outside the gene matches: 6. The CDR3 sequence is CSARAPGGEQYF. Written as DNA, the CDR3 is TGCAGTGCTAGGGCCCCCGGGGGGGAGCAGTACTTC.

The sample holds many counts of this clonotype. The chain is built from TRBV6-5 and TRBJ2-5; a weak D match, TRBD1 (6 bases). There are 16 residues in the CDR3. V lost 6 bases and J lost 2, with 19 bases in between. CDR1 is MNHEY and CDR2 is SVGAGI in the germline V gene. The CDR3 sequence: CASRPLGGESQETQYF. The CDR3 region has the DNA TGTGCCAGCAGACCCTTAGGGGGAGAGAGTCAAGAGACCCAGTACTTC.

The chain recombines TRBV10-3 with TRBJ1-4; possibly TRBD1 for D (6 bases). CDR1 is ENHRY and CDR2 is SYGVKD in the germline V gene. This CDR3 spans 17 amino acids. Between the trimmed V and J ends, which lost 5 bases and 3 bases, there was a span of 19 bases. The CDR3 DNA reads as TGTGCCATCAGTTTCGGGGGCGCGGGGCAGGCTAATGAAAAACTGTTTTTT. Protein sequence: CAISFGGAGQANEKLFF.

Ten or more counts support this clonotype. The V and J genes are TRBV10-3 and TRBJ2-3, with TRBD2 as a possible D gene (5 bases). Trimming cost V 3 bases and J 2 bases, with 12 bases left between them. The germline CDR1 and CDR2 sequences are ENHRY and SYGVKD. The CDR3 has 15 amino acids. In nucleotides, the CDR3 is TGTGCCATCAGTGAAGGAGGAGCAGTCACAGATACGCAGTATTTT. Its translation is CAISEGGAVTDTQYF.

Concerning this clonotype itself: The junction shows a germline mismatch at one end, possibly a read error. The chain is built from TRBV2 and TRBJ2-2; 13 bases are shared with TRBD2. Germline V gives CDR1 SNHLY, CDR2 FYNNEI. CDR3 length: 17 amino acids. The CDR3 loop reads CAISYRTSGSDAGELFF. CDR3 sequence (DNA): TGTGCCATCAGTTATAGGACTAGCGGGAGCGATGCCGGGGAGCTGTTTTTT.

The V call is TRBV12-3 or TRBV12-4, the J call TRBJ2-5, with 9 bases fitting TRBD2. The V and J ends lost 3 bases and 5 bases, in that order; junction bases with no gene match: 4. This CDR3 comprises 14 residues. The CDR3 nucleotides read TGTGCCAGCAGTTTCCTAGCGGGGAACGAGACCCAGTACTTC. As protein: CASSFLAGNETQYF.

This clonotype has ten or more counts. The CDR3 region has the DNA TGTGCCAGCACTGCTGACTACGAGCAGTACTTC. Protein: CASTADYEQYF. The chain links TRBV6-2 or TRBV6-3 to TRBJ2-7, with D unclear. The CDR3 length is 11 residues. V was shortened by 7 bases and J by 3 bases, with 7 bases between the two germline ends. Germline CDR1 and CDR2: MNHEY and SVGEGT.

To note about this clonotype: Sequence at one end of the junction differs from germline and may be a read error. The chain links TRBV5-4 to TRBJ1-2; D perhaps matches TRBD1 (6 bases). Germline V gene lookup returns CDR1 SGHNT and CDR2 YYREEE (reference sequence). This CDR3 has 14 amino acids. The CDR3 protein is CASSLVSGDYGYIF. The DNA of the CDR3 is TGTGCCAGCAGCTTGGTGTCAGGGGACTATGGCTACATCTTC. Looking up the rest from reference TRBV5-4 and TRBJ1-2 gives the full variable domain: ETGVTQSPTHLIKTRGQQVTLRCSSQSGHNTVSWYQQALGQGPQFIFQYYREEENGRGNFPPRFSGLQFPNYSSELNVNALELDDSALYLCASSLVSGDYGYIFGSGTRLTVV.

The J gene is TRBJ2-7, the V gene TRBV7-9; 7 bases fit TRBD2. CDR1 is SEHNR, CDR2 FQNEAQ, per germline (reference sequence). V was pared by 2 bases and J by 9 bases, with 4 bases of the junction left unmatched. The CDR3 is 12 residues long. As DNA, the CDR3 is TGTGCCAGCAGCTTATATGGGAGGGCGCAGTACTTC. Its translation is CASSLYGRAQYF.

The V call is TRBV29-1, the J call TRBJ2-2, with D perhaps TRBD1 (6 bases). Germline CDR1 is SQVTM and CDR2 is ANQGSEA. This CDR3 region has 13 residues. V was trimmed by 4 bases and J by 6 bases, leaving 12 bases between them. In DNA, the CDR3 is TGCAGCGTTGGTGCAGGGGTAGCCGGGGAGCTGTTTTTT. Amino acid sequence: CSVGAGVAGELFF.

This clonotype was counted a few times. The gene calls are TRBV11-3 and TRBJ2-2; D not certain. V lost 3 bases, J lost 8 bases, and 10 bases lay in between. The CDR3 runs to 13 residues. Germline CDR1 and CDR2: SGHNT and YENEEA. This CDR3 is CASSFYQIGELFF. The CDR3 DNA reads TGTGCCAGCAGCTTCTATCAGATAGGGGAGCTGTTTTTT.

This clonotype was counted between two and nine times. Its ends do not fully match the called genes, so a read error is possible. The rearrangement links TRBV7-8 to TRBJ2-2; 8 positions match TRBD1. CDR3 length: 15 residues. Germline V gene data show CDR1 as SGHVS and CDR2 as FQNEAQ. In nucleotides, the CDR3 is TGTGCCAGCACCGTCTCCGGGACAGGCACAGGAGAGCAGTTTTTT. Its protein is CASTVSGTGTGEQFF.

This clonotype was observed many times. The J gene is TRBJ1-1, the V gene TRBV19, with D perhaps matching TRBD1 (5 bases). Germline loops: CDR1 LNHDA, CDR2 SQIVND (reference sequence). V was clipped by 5 bases and J by 1 base, with 17 bases between them. CDR3 size: 16 residues. DNA of the CDR3: TGTGCCAGTAGTGTTGTGGGGGGAACGTCGAACACTGAAGCTTTCTTT. Its translation: CASSVVGGTSNTEAFF.

This chain connects TRBV29-1 to TRBJ1-4; weak D call: TRBD1 (5 bases). Trimming took 4 bases from V and 7 from J, leaving 19 bases between them. This CDR3 region has 15 residues. Looked up from germline, CDR1 is SQVTM and CDR2 is ANQGSEA. Here the CDR3 DNA reads TGCAGCGTTGCAAGGACTAGCGGGAGGGGTGAAAAACTGTTTTTT. Translated: CSVARTSGRGEKLFF.

Regarding this clonotype: This could be a read error, since a much larger clone is one nucleotide away. The chain has TRBV7-3 and TRBJ2-7; unclear D gene. The CDR3 is 14 amino acids. Germline CDR1 SGHTA, CDR2 FQGTGA. The CDR3 spells CASSEFGISYKQYF. CDR3 DNA sequence: TGTGCCAGCAGTGAATTTGGAATCAGCTACAAGCAGTACTTC.

V gene TRBV10-3 combines with J gene TRBJ2-7, with a weak D call TRBD2 (6 bases). The CDR3 sequence is 14 residues long. CDR1 and CDR2 (germline): ENHRY, SYGVKD. V was shortened by 7 bases and J by 4 bases, with 17 bases between the two germline ends. The CDR3 reads CAIKEGVDLYEQYF. The CDR3 nucleotides read TGTGCCATCAAGGAGGGAGTGGATTTGTACGAGCAGTACTTC.

The rearrangement joins TRBV29-1 to TRBJ1-1, with 7 bases that match TRBD1. The CDR3 has 11 amino acids. Per the germline V gene, CDR1 is SQVTM and CDR2 is ANQGSEA. The CDR3 DNA reads as TGCAGTTTTGGGGCAGGGGGAAAAGCTTTCTTT. Translation: CSFGAGGKAFF.

A note on this clonotype: This may be a read error: a much more frequent sequence differs by one nucleotide. This sequence joins TRBV7-2 and TRBJ2-5, with D perhaps being TRBD1 or TRBD2 (5 bases each). CDR1 SGHTA and CDR2 FQGNSA come from the germline V gene. The CDR3 consists of 13 residues. The CDR3 region is CASSSGASPLLHF. The CDR3 DNA follows: TGTGCCAGCAGCTCTGGGGCTAGCCCCCTTCTCCACTTC.

The V and J genes are TRBV10-3 and TRBJ1-5, with 10 nucleotides matching TRBD1. The CDR3 covers 15 residues. CDR1 and CDR2 from the germline V gene are ENHRY and SYGVKD. V was pared by 5 bases and J by 6 bases, with 7 bases of the junction left unmatched. Here the CDR3 DNA reads TGTGCCATCAGTCTTGGACAGGGGGTCTTTCAGCCCCAGCATTTT. Protein product: CAISLGQGVFQPQHF.

This clonotype came up many times. The chain links TRBV6-5 to TRBJ1-2, with D possibly matching TRBD1 (6 bases). The germline CDR1 and CDR2 sequences are MNHEY and SVGAGI. Trimming stripped 2 bases from V and 2 bases from J, with 24 bases between. The CDR3 extends over 19 amino acids. The CDR3 region has the DNA TGTGCCAGCAGTTACCCGCGAAACCCCCTCGGACAGACCAACTATGGCTACACCTTC. This encodes CASSYPRNPLGQTNYGYTF.

This clonotype was recorded at least ten times. This chain joins TRBV12-3 or TRBV12-4 and TRBJ2-7; 7 bases match TRBD1. The CDR3 spans 16 residues. V lost 0 bases, J lost 4 bases, and 9 bases stayed unmatched. CDR3 amino acids: CASSLAWTGWDYEQYF. The CDR3 DNA reads as TGTGCCAGCAGTTTAGCCTGGACAGGTTGGGATTACGAGCAGTACTTC.

J is TRBJ2-1 and V is TRBV7-9; D possibly corresponds to TRBD1 (5 bases). The ends were cut back, 3 bases at V and 1 base at J, with 7 bases in the middle. The CDR3 loop spans 14 amino acids. Germline V gene sequence: CDR1 SEHNR, CDR2 FQNEAQ (reference sequence). Here the CDR3 reads CASSLDMSYNEQFF. CDR3 in DNA: TGTGCCAGCAGCTTGGACATGTCCTACAATGAGCAGTTCTTC.

There are many counts of this clonotype. This rearrangement joins TRBV19 to TRBJ1-2; weak D call: TRBD1 (6 bases). The CDR3 loop spans 15 amino acids. V was clipped by 6 bases and J by 3 bases, with 17 bases between them. Germline V gives CDR1 LNHDA, CDR2 SQIVND (reference sequence). CDR3 in amino acids: CASRRLYRDDYGYTF. The DNA of the CDR3 is TGTGCCAGTAGGAGATTATACAGGGATGACTATGGCTACACCTTC.

The table lists this clonotype with many counts. The chain couples TRBV19 to TRBJ2-7, with 11 bases that match TRBD2. This CDR3 spans 15 amino acids. Per germline, CDR1 LNHDA and CDR2 SQIVND (reference sequence). V dropped 7 bases and J dropped 2; count of bases not matched to a gene: 7. This chain's CDR3 is CASTTSGEVPYEQYF. Here the CDR3 DNA reads TGTGCCAGTACGACTAGCGGGGAAGTCCCCTACGAGCAGTACTTC.

At least ten counts were recorded for this clonotype. V gene TRBV29-1 combines with J gene TRBJ2-1; 9 bases fit TRBD1. Germline-derived CDR1 and CDR2 are SQVTM and ANQGSEA. This CDR3 has 14 residues. V shed 0 bases and J 9 bases; nucleotides not matched to a gene: 6. The CDR3 here is CSVEDWTGVGEQFF. For the CDR3, the DNA is TGCAGCGTTGAAGATTGGACAGGGGTGGGTGAGCAGTTCTTC.